This T cell receptor (beta chain) was sequenced during a study of shared clonotypes between healthy human individuals. Study conclusions and caveats: For naive CD4 cells, roughly 4.6% of clonotypes were shared across a handful of donors. Clonotypes shared by all four donors outscored non-shared clonotypes in generation probability. On the whole, naive subsets had larger estimated richness than memory subsets had. Sequencing depth was a factor that was expected to affect clonotype sharing among donors.

The CDR3 is 14 amino acids. V gave up 4 bases and J gave up 8 bases; unmatched junction bases: 7. Germline-derived CDR1 and CDR2 are SGHVS and FQNEAQ. The repertoire was sequenced with immunoSEQ multiplex PCR; TCRdb's copy has only in-frame clones and lacks some. The repertoire has approximately 940,000 clones, about three quarters of them found once; the top ten carry nearly 1.5%. For this clone: Antigen: not known.

The source is a man aged 18 to 30 in good health. What was sequenced was memory CD4+ T cells sorted from blood. Documented subset: CD45RA-negative fraction. The rearrangement links TRBV7-8 to TRBJ1-2; 10 bases line up with TRBD1. CDR3 DNA sequence: TGTGCCAGCAGCTCTACCGGGACAGGGGAAGGCTACACCTTC. Translating it yields CASSSTGTGEGYTF.